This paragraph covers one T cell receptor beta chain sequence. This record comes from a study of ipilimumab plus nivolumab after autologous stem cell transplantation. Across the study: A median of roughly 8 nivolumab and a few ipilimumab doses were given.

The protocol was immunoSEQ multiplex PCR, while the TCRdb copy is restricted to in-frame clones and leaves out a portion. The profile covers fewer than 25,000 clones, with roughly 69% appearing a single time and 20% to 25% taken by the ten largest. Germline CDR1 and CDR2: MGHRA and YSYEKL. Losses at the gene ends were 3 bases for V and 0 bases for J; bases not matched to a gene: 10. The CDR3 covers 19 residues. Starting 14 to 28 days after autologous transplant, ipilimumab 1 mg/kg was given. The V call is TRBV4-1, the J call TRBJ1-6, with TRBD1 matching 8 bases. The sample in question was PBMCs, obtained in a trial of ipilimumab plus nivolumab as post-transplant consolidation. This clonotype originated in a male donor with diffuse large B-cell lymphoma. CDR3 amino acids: CASSQRGQALSSYNSPLHF. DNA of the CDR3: TGCGCCAGCAGCCAGAGGGGACAGGCGTTGAGCTCCTATAATTCACCCCTCCACTTT.